This entry is about one TCR beta chain. The target of this receptor is not known. No much larger clone exists at a distance of one base, and base qualities are not known. The sequencing machine was an Illumina HiSeq 1500. TCRdb reran the public reads through fastp at Q25 and MiXCR, keeping productive beta chains. Rows are combined by CDR3 protein, so each entry shows the most common genes and DNA. The sample profile shows approximately 910,000 distinct CDR3 sequences; roughly 30% of them were found once. About an eighth of the sample is taken by the ten largest. This sample was included in a study of T cell repertoires in cytomegalovirus infection (dated by TCRdb to between 2019 and 2020). Regarding the complete study: The peptide stimulations were aimed at well-studied HLA-B-restricted epitopes as well as recently identified HLA-C-restricted CMV epitopes, whose presentation resists viral immunomodulation. Donor HLA type was relevant to the analysis, as public TCR beta signatures indicated carriage of CMV infection together with the matching HLA type. Results the study describes overall, beyond this receptor: The ex vivo response was dominated by HLA-C-restricted CMV-specific TCR beta clonotypes, which also provided the single most frequent clonotype in two of eight donors. In both this cohort and an independent roughly 350-donor cohort, the cumulative frequency of public TCR beta family members distinguished carriers of CMV infection plus the relevant HLA type.

The treatment or condition label corresponds to: in vitro stimulation with specific CMV peptide epitopes to enrich CMV-specific T cells. The CDR3 has 16 amino acids, counting the end cysteine and phenylalanine. Here the CDR3 DNA is all that survives: 48 bases in frame from base 1. Cut back by 2 bases and 6 bases, the V and J ends lie 17 bases apart. The germline V gene supplies CDR1 MNHNS and CDR2 SASEGT. In this chain, TRBV6-1 is recombined with TRBJ2-1; possibly the D gene is TRBD2, per 6 matching bases. Sequences were derived from cultured CD8+ T cells from PBMCs, sampled from culture after CMV antigen stimulation. The TCR originated in a human donor in good health (CMV status not recorded). Some clones in this sample may be carry-over from other donors' samples. The DNA reads TGTGCCAGCAGTGAAAGTGGAGGAGGGGTCGGCAATGAGCAGTTCTTC. It codes for CASSESGGGVGNEQFF.